One and the same sample provided the 30 T cell receptor beta chains below, sequenced in a study of CD8+CD57+ T cells in acquired aplastic anemia. Patients who underwent sequencing had shown CD8+CD57+ cell expansion by flow cytometry. Genomic DNA templated the TCR beta VDJ and CDR3 profiling. TCRdb itself ran the reads through MiXCR, one entry per CDR3 protein. The sample holds fewer than 300,000 distinct CDR3 sequences, 65% to 90% seen once. The source material was sorted CD4+, CD8+, or CD8+CD57+ T cells (not recorded which) from PBMCs. These receptors were collected from a human donor with aplastic anemia.

The rearrangement uses TRBV7-2 and TRBJ2-3; TRBD2 agrees at 8 bases. From germline, CDR1 is SGHTA and CDR2 FQGNSA. The CDR3 runs 14 residues. V gave up 8 bases and J gave up 8 bases; unmatched junction bases: 12. The CDR3 nucleotides read TGTGCCAGCGGATCGGCGGGAGGTCCCGGTACGCAGTATTTT. It codes for CASGSAGGPGTQYF.

J is TRBJ2-7 and V is TRBV7-8; the match to TRBD1 covers 7 bases. V shed 3 bases, J shed 1 base, and the junction held 12 bases outside the gene matches. The CDR3 runs 17 residues. Germline values: CDR1 SGHVS, CDR2 FQNEAQ. DNA of the CDR3: TGTGCCAGCAGCTTGTTAGACGGGACAGCCCTTTCCTACGAGCAGTACGTC. Its protein product is CASSLLDGTALSYEQYV.

About this clonotype itself: The junction does not match germline at one end; this may be a read error. V and J are TRBV7-6 and TRBJ1-5; D is perhaps TRBD1 (6 bases). Germline CDR1 reads SGHVS; CDR2 reads FNYEAQ. CDR3 size: 14 residues. This CDR3 reads CASSSATGSQAHFF. The CDR3 region has the DNA TGTGCCAGCAGCTCCGCTACAGGGAGTCAAGCTCACTTTTTT.

The chain carries TRBV19 and TRBJ2-7; D is undetermined. Per germline, CDR1 LNHDA and CDR2 SQIVND (reference sequence). V lost 6 bases, J lost 3 bases, and 18 bases lay in between. CDR3 size: 15 residues. Here the CDR3 DNA reads TGTGCCAGTAGCCTAGTACACGGAACCAACTACGAGCAGTACTTC. Protein product: CASSLVHGTNYEQYF.

The V gene is TRBV29-1, the J gene TRBJ2-3, with D perhaps TRBD2 (6 bases). The length of the CDR3 is 14 residues. Germline V gene lookup returns CDR1 SQVTM and CDR2 ANQGSEA. Trimming took 6 bases from V and 3 from J, leaving 16 bases between them. Here the CDR3 DNA reads TGCAGCGTCTCACGCCGGGACTTAACAGATACGCAGTATTTT. Its protein is CSVSRRDLTDTQYF.

A note on this clonotype: The junction shows a germline mismatch at one end, possibly a read error. The chain uses TRBV7-8 and TRBJ2-1; 7 positions agree with TRBD1. This CDR3 has 13 amino acids. The germline CDR1 and CDR2 sequences are SGHVS and FQNEAQ. The CDR3 sequence: CASSVDRDGTALF. DNA for the CDR3: TGTGCCAGCAGCGTTGATCGAGACGGGACAGCGCTTTTC.

V usage is TRBV7-9 and J usage is TRBJ2-3; D ambiguous. The germline V gene encodes CDR1 SEHNR and CDR2 FQNEAQ (reference sequence). V lost 5 bases and J 13 bases, leaving 19 bases between the germline ends. The CDR3 runs 13 residues. CDR3 bases: TGTGCCAGCAGCGACGAAAGAAGAGAGAGGAAGTATTTT. The encoded protein is CASSDERRERKYF.

J is TRBJ2-1 and V is TRBV7-9; 8 bases map to TRBD2. The CDR3 has 16 amino acids. With 6 bases clipped from V and 4 bases from J, the junction kept 11 bases outside the gene matches. CDR1 and CDR2 (germline): SEHNR, FQNEAQ (reference sequence). CDR3 amino acids: CASSITGGGSYNEQFF. The CDR3 nucleotides read TGTGCCAGCAGTATAACTGGCGGGGGGTCATACAATGAGCAGTTCTTC.

In DNA form, the CDR3 reads TGCGCCAGCAGCTTCCGACCCCGGGACAGCACTGAAGCTTTCTTT. This translates into CASSFRPRDSTEAFF. The chain employs TRBV5-1 and TRBJ1-1; TRBD1 matches 7 bases. This CDR3 comprises 15 residues. Trimming cost V 2 bases and J 4 bases; bases outside gene matches: 8. CDR1 is SGHRS and CDR2 is YFSETQ in the germline V gene.

The chain joins TRBV15 to TRBJ2-1; 8 bases map to TRBD2. Trimming removed 8 bases from V and 7 bases from J; junction bases left unmatched: 7. Germline V lookup: CDR1 LNHNV, CDR2 YYDKDF (reference sequence). The CDR3 consists of 13 residues. The CDR3 spells CATWPSGRNEQFF. In nucleotides, the CDR3 is TGTGCCACCTGGCCCAGCGGGAGAAATGAGCAGTTCTTC.

The chain couples TRBV7-9 to TRBJ1-4; 7 bases agree with TRBD1. The V segment lost 2 bases and the J segment 11 bases; nucleotides outside the gene matches: 17. The CDR3 spans 17 residues. Per the germline V gene, CDR1 is SEHNR and CDR2 is FQNEAQ (reference sequence). Here the CDR3 reads CASSLHLTGNTEAKLFF. The CDR3 coding sequence is TGTGCCAGCAGCTTACATCTGACAGGGAACACTGAAGCTAAACTGTTTTTT.

Of note for this clonotype: The conserved final phenylalanine or tryptophan is absent from the CDR3, which likely points to a read error. The DNA is omitted, as the CDR3 cannot be located on it reliably, and the CDR3 follows TCRdb's listing. This chain links TRBV15 with TRBJ2-6; TRBD1, the table's D call, lacks a check against the DNA. The CDR3 adds up to 16 amino acids, both ends counted. Germline CDR1 LNHNV, CDR2 YYDKDF (reference sequence). This CDR3 is CATSRGGGQGTHYLRL.

V is TRBV9 and J is TRBJ2-3; a weak D match, TRBD1 (5 bases). The CDR3 is 14 amino acids. The V gene lost 0 bases and the J gene lost 14 bases, with 19 bases spanning the gap. CDR1 SGDLS and CDR2 YYNGEE come from the germline V gene. CDR3 nucleotides: TGTGCCAGCAGCGTAGGGGGCGCGAGAAATCCGCCGTATTTT. Translation: CASSVGGARNPPYF.

V gene TRBV7-6 combines with J gene TRBJ2-5, with TRBD2 identical over 8 bases. The CDR3 length is 15 residues. V shed 7 bases, J shed 14 bases, and the junction held 21 bases outside the gene matches. The germline gives CDR1 SGHVS, CDR2 FNYEAQ. This chain's CDR3 is CASTLSGVPAGANYF. Written as DNA, the CDR3 is TGTGCCAGCACCCTTAGCGGGGTCCCCGCAGGGGCCAACTACTTC.

The chain is built from TRBV5-1 and TRBJ2-3; TRBD1 agrees at 7 bases. J lost 14 bases, V lost 4 bases, and 10 bases had no gene match. The CDR3 extends over 12 amino acids. Germline loops: CDR1 SGHRS, CDR2 YFSETQ. Here the CDR3 reads CASSVVSDRPYF. The DNA of the CDR3 is TGCGCCAGCAGCGTAGTGTCGGACAGGCCGTATTTT.

Concerning this clonotype: Given the absence of the conserved phenylalanine or tryptophan at the CDR3 end, a read error is likely. The limits of the CDR3 on the DNA are not certain, so only TCRdb's listed CDR3 is given. The CDR3 sequence: CASGVAGSREYV. The chain combines TRBV7-9 with TRBJ2-4; TRBD1 reflects the table's D call only, with no check against the DNA. Germline loops: CDR1 SEHNR, CDR2 FQNEAQ (reference sequence). The CDR3 is 12 residues long, ends included.

The chain carries TRBV19 and TRBJ2-3; 8 positions agree with TRBD1. The CDR3 consists of 14 residues. The germline CDR1 and CDR2 sequences are LNHDA and SQIVND (reference sequence). J was trimmed by 5 bases and V by 3 bases; bases with no gene match: 4. The CDR3 region is CASSIGQGGDTQYF. CDR3 DNA: TGTGCCAGTAGTATCGGACAGGGTGGAGATACGCAGTATTTT.

The V gene is TRBV7-3, the J gene TRBJ2-5; D gene unclear. The germline V and J ends were trimmed by 9 bases and 5 bases, with 13 bases remaining between them. This CDR3 comprises 12 residues. Germline assignment: CDR1 SGHTA and CDR2 FQGTGA. The CDR3 reads CARQSPDETQYF. Here the CDR3 DNA reads TGTGCCAGACAGTCCCCGGACGAGACCCAGTACTTC.

A remark on this clonotype: The CDR3 end shows no conserved phenylalanine or tryptophan, and so a read error is likely. It is unclear where the CDR3 begins or ends on the DNA, so no DNA is shown, and the CDR3 is as TCRdb lists it. The chain employs TRBV7-9 and TRBJ2-3; the table gives TRBD2 as D, unverified against the DNA. Germline loops: CDR1 SEHNR, CDR2 FQNEAQ (reference sequence). 13 amino acids form the CDR3, both terminal residues included. The CDR3 here is CASGSTSGHQHFV.

This clonotype was detected ten times or more. This rearrangement joins TRBV7-2 to TRBJ2-1, with D possibly TRBD2 on 5 matching bases. V shed 3 bases and J shed 3 bases, with 9 bases lying between them. The length of the CDR3 is 14 residues. CDR1 SGHTA and CDR2 FQGNSA come from the germline V gene. This chain's CDR3 is CASSFDRDYNEQFF. In DNA, the CDR3 is TGTGCCAGCAGCTTTGATCGGGACTACAATGAGCAGTTCTTC.

Comments on this clonotype: The germline gene is not matched at one end of the junction; a read error may be the cause. The rearrangement uses TRBV2 and TRBJ1-1, with a tentative D call TRBD1 (5 bases). CDR3 length: 14 residues. The germline gives CDR1 SNHLY, CDR2 FYNNEI. The CDR3 reads CASVNGAEGTEAFF. CDR3 bases: TGTGCCAGCGTAAACGGGGCGGAGGGGACTGAAGCTTTCTTC.

As concerns this clonotype: This CDR3 fails to terminate in the conserved phenylalanine or tryptophan, so it likely reflects a read error. It is unclear where the CDR3 begins or ends on the DNA, so no DNA is shown, and the CDR3 is as TCRdb lists it. The CDR3 loop is CASSAPAREQCV. J is TRBJ2-1 and V is TRBV9; TRBD1, the D gene given by the table, was not confirmed from the DNA. The CDR3 is 12 amino acids in total, end residues counted. Germline V gives CDR1 SGDLS, CDR2 YYNGEE.

Concerning this clonotype: An end of the junction differs from the germline gene, which may be a read error. CDR3 protein: CASNVVPGAQYF. The CDR3 DNA is TGTGCCAGCAACGTAGTTCCCGGGGCCCAGTATTTC. V is TRBV7-9 and J is TRBJ2-5; tentatively, D is TRBD1 or TRBD2 (5 bases each). Germline CDR1 reads SEHNR; CDR2 reads FQNEAQ (reference sequence). The CDR3 has 12 residues. Drawing the rest from reference TRBV7-9 and TRBJ2-5, the complete variable domain is DTGVSQNPRHKITKRGQNVTFRCDPISEHNRLYWYRQTLGQGPEFLTYFQNEAQLEKSRLLSDRFSAERPKGSFSTLEIQRTEQGDSAMYLCASNVVPGAQYFGPGTRLLVL.

The chain couples TRBV12-3 or TRBV12-4 to TRBJ2-5, with D perhaps assigned TRBD1 or TRBD2 (6 bases each). Trimming removed 3 bases at V and 7 bases at J, with 12 bases between. The CDR3 totals 13 residues. The CDR3 reads CASSFRGHATQYF. The CDR3 DNA is TGTGCCAGCAGTTTCCGGGGGCATGCGACCCAGTACTTC.

This clonotype was detected only a few times. The conserved closing phenylalanine or tryptophan is absent in this CDR3, likely reflecting a read error. The DNA is left out, because the CDR3 cannot be placed on it with certainty; the CDR3 is given as TCRdb lists it. This rearrangement joins TRBV2 to TRBJ2-1; the table's D call of TRBD1 was not tested on the DNA. The CDR3 totals 16 residues, both ends included. CDR1 is SNHLY, CDR2 FYNNEI, per germline. CDR3: CASGDGGTDTQDVGPG.

The chain couples TRBV15 to TRBJ2-3; D gene uncertain. This CDR3 has 13 residues. Between the trimmed V and J ends, which lost 8 bases and 1 base, there was a span of 10 bases. Germline V lookup: CDR1 LNHNV, CDR2 YYDKDF (reference sequence). This chain's CDR3 is CATETGRTDTQYF. The CDR3, as DNA: TGTGCCACCGAAACTGGCCGCACAGATACGCAGTATTTT. Together with reference TRBV15 and TRBJ2-3, the CDR3 gives the full variable domain: DAMVIQNPRYQVTQFGKPVTLSCSQTLNHNVMYWYQQKSSQAPKLLFHYYDKDFNNEADTPDNFQSRRPNTSFCFLDIRSPGLGDTAMYLCATETGRTDTQYFGPGTRLTVL.

This chain joins TRBV5-6 and TRBJ1-6; D not resolved. The CDR3 totals 14 residues. Deletions cut 0 bases from V and 12 bases from J, with 13 bases between. Germline V gene sequence: CDR1 SGHDT, CDR2 YYEEEE. The CDR3 DNA reads as TGTGCCAGCAGCTTGGAGCACCCCGAGAGACCCCTCCACTTT. Protein: CASSLEHPERPLHF.

This rearrangement joins TRBV5-5 to TRBJ1-2; no clear D. The CDR3 sequence is 13 residues long. Trimming pared 0 bases from V and 2 bases from J, leaving 5 bases between. The germline gives CDR1 SGHKS, CDR2 YYEKEE (reference sequence). The CDR3 here is CASSLVLNYGYTF. The CDR3 DNA reads as TGTGCCAGCAGCTTGGTTTTGAACTATGGCTACACCTTC.

This chain joins TRBV7-3 and TRBJ1-1, with a possible D match to TRBD1 (6 bases). Germline CDR1 is SGHTA and CDR2 is FQGTGA. Trimming removed 10 bases from V and 1 base from J, with 19 bases in between. This CDR3 is built from 15 residues. Here the CDR3 DNA reads TGTGCCACCAGGATCGATCTGACAGGGAACACTGAAGCTTTCTTT. It specifies CATRIDLTGNTEAFF. Drawing the rest from reference TRBV7-3 and TRBJ1-1, the complete variable domain is GAGVSQTPSNKVTEKGKYVELRCDPISGHTALYWYRQSLGQGPEFLIYFQGTGAADDSGLPNDRFFAVRPEGSVSTLKIQRTERGDSAVYLCATRIDLTGNTEAFFGQGTRLTVV.

Worth noting for this clonotype: Because it lacks the conserved phenylalanine or tryptophan at the end, this CDR3 is likely a read error. The genes are TRBV7-9 and TRBJ2-3, with 7 bases that match TRBD2. Germline-derived CDR1 and CDR2 are SEHNR and FQNEAQ (reference sequence). The length of the CDR3 is 13 residues. The V segment lost 3 bases and the J segment 10 bases; nucleotides outside the gene matches: 7. The CDR3, as DNA: TGTGCCAGCAGCTTTCAAAGAAGCGGGGCGCAGTATGAG. This encodes CASSFQRSGAQYE.